The TCR beta chain described here comes from a study of graft-versus-host responses after intestinal transplantation. The CDR3 length is 16 residues. V was pared by 4 bases and J by 3 bases, with 8 bases of the junction left unmatched. Germline V lookup: CDR1 SGHRS, CDR2 YFSETQ. Comment on this clone: No antigen is known for it.

TCRdb's table, derived via immunoSEQ multiplex PCR, lists solely in-frame clones and lacks some. Here the sample spans approximately 130,000 clones, roughly 92% being singletons. The clonotype originates from a human donor who received an intestinal transplant. The J gene is TRBJ2-2, the V gene TRBV5-1; the match to TRBD1 covers 8 bases. Sample: unstimulated CD4+ T cells sorted from spleen or lymph node cells, taken before intestinal transplant. The CDR3 DNA is TGCGCCAGCAGCCGTGACAGGGGTATGGACACCGGGGAGCTGTTTTTT. Amino acid sequence: CASSRDRGMDTGELFF.